This TCR beta chain was identified during a study of blood T cell repertoires in COVID-19 (dated by TCRdb to between 2020 and 2021). At the level of the whole study: Samples covering the acute and convalescent phases of COVID-19 were provided by collaborators in the United States, Italy and Spain. The samples were drawn from two sources: the first 160 participants of the ongoing ImmuneRACE study, and fewer than 1,500 subjects contributed by 6 global collaborators. The repertoires were released in a freely available public database meant as a resource for research on the immune response to SARS-CoV-2. The sample metadata nearly always contained a de-identified subject ID, COVID-19 status, age in years and sex. Where HLA class I and class II types were available, the types were taken from metadata supplied by the sample provider, not from assay-based typing. The prospective study material was composed of cDNA or gDNA derived from T cells, B-cell-depleted T cells, or PBMCs. Deeply sampled blood TCRbeta repertoires from subjects exposed to, actively infected with, or recovered from COVID-19 were included in the dataset. Study-wide findings and limitations: How much clinical and demographic metadata was included differed by source and by participant, and the metadata was provided uncurated.

TCRbeta CDR3 regions were amplified from genomic DNA by means of the immunoSEQ Assay, a bias-controlled multiplex PCR. The study's own analysis went as follows. Within the assay, amplification of reference gene primers was used to estimate how many nucleated cells each sample contained. Sequence reads were collapsed and filtered to measure the absolute abundance of every unique TCRbeta CDR3 rearrangement. For each sample, productive Simpson clonality was calculated as the square root of Simpson's diversity index over productive rearrangements. Not all clones reach the TCRdb copy of this immuneACCESS table, which keeps in-frame sequences only. Checked studies attribute under half of the gap to unresolved V genes and leave the rest unexplained. The V and J calls and clone size are taken from that table; D and trimming were inferred from the DNA. Present in this sample are approximately 260,000 clones, roughly 85% of which were seen just once. The ten biggest clones cover 3.5% to 5.5% of the sample.

The CDR1 and CDR2 encoded by the germline V gene (reference sequence) are MNHNY and SVGAGI. V is reduced by 6 bases and J by 4 bases, leaving a spacing of 16 bases between them. From the cysteine up to the phenylalanine, the CDR3 has a length of 14 residues. Just the 42-base CDR3 DNA is kept, in frame starting at base 1. With respect to this clone: What antigen it recognizes has not been identified. Base qualities are not recorded, but no much larger clone differs from it by a single base.

Another Seattle source contributed samples from volunteer blood donors who had recovered from COVID-19. Collaborating institutions collected whole blood in K2EDTA tubes following their own protocols. For TCRbeta analysis, collaborators shipped samples as frozen whole blood, isolated PBMCs, or DNA extracted from either of those sample types. Material: peripheral blood. This sequence originates from a man aged 55 to 70 who had recovered from COVID-19. The chain links TRBV6-6 with TRBJ2-7, and perhaps TRBD1 as D gene, on 6 matching bases. In nucleotides, the sequence is TGTGCCAGCAGCCAGACAGGCCCAAAATACGAGCAGTACTTC. The translation is CASSQTGPKYEQYF.